Reported below is one T cell receptor beta chain. Its antigen is not known. Newly diagnosed hyperthyroidism patients aged 18 to 65 years had disease lasting under 2 months. Fresh peripheral blood, about 9.6 ml, yielded the PBMCs. The CDR3 contains 14 residues. V was cut by 4 bases and J by 5 bases, with 15 bases left in between. This entry comes from a study of T cells in Graves' hyperthyroidism and ophthalmopathy. Points from the study as a whole: Most thyroid clonotypes expanded above 0.001 appeared in blood too. Ophthalmopathy, as predicted by the model, came a median roughly 6.5 months after the prediction.

RNA transcripts served as the template for amplifying TCR beta CDR3 regions. TCR CDR3 underwent first-round RT-PCR with the HTBI primer set. TCRdb re-analysed the multiplex PCR reads in MiXCR, keeping a single row per CDR3 protein. The sample has some 760,000 distinct CDR3 sequences, around 15% seen once; the top ten hold more than 8.5%. The TCR was taken from a woman between 18 and 29 years old with Graves' hyperthyroidism. The sample comprised blood. The chain combines TRBV12-3 or TRBV12-4 with TRBJ2-7; D call uncertain. This CDR3 is CASSSYFLGDEQYF. The CDR3 nucleotides are TGTGCCAGCAGTTCCTACTTCTTAGGCGACGAGCAGTACTTC.